This T cell receptor beta chain was identified during a study of shared clonotypes between healthy human individuals. Study results and caveats: The diversity represented, both genetic and in exposure history, was limited by few donors.

The CDR3 is 15 amino acids. From germline, CDR1 is SGHRS and CDR2 YFSETQ. V dropped 3 bases and J dropped 0; count of bases not matched to a gene: 6. A roughly 220 ng quantity of DNA, approximately 29,000 T cell genomes, went into the sorted-subset replicate PCRs. Only in-frame clones appear in the TCRdb table, and some are missing; sequencing was by immunoSEQ multiplex PCR. The table lists over 850,000 clones, 70% to 80% of them singletons. Concerning this clone: The antigen remains undetermined.

The chain is built from TRBV5-1 and TRBJ2-7; 7 bases agree with TRBD1. Sequencing was done on a sample of memory CD4+ T cells from PBMCs. Subset: CD45RA-negative fraction. This receptor was identified in a man between 18 and 35 years old in good health. Some clones in this sample may be carry-over from other donors' samples. The CDR3 loop reads CASSSTGTASYEQYF. The DNA of the CDR3 is TGCGCCAGCAGCTCTACCGGGACAGCCTCCTACGAGCAGTACTTC.